These 31 T cell receptor beta chains came from one sample sequenced in a study of blood T cell repertoires in COVID-19 (dated by TCRdb to the early 2020s). Libraries came from the immunoSEQ multiplex PCR assay. TCRdb limited this immuneACCESS table to in-frame rearrangements with V and J called. A share of clones is missing; checked studies link under half to unresolved V genes, and the rest is unexplained. Recorded for this sample are roughly 41,000 clones; about 88% of them occurred a single time. The ten largest clones capture 4.5% to 5% of the sample. Material for sequencing was peripheral blood. The receptors here all came from a human donor in a cohort sampled during active COVID-19.

This chain links TRBV27 with TRBJ2-3, with no clear D. The CDR3 has 16 residues. Deletions cut 1 base from V and 0 bases from J, with 11 bases between. Germline V gene data show CDR1 as MNHEY and CDR2 as SMNVEV (reference sequence). Here the CDR3 DNA reads TGTGCCAGCAGTTTATATCCAGGCCCTAGCACAGATACGCAGTATTTT. Translated, it gives CASSLYPGPSTDTQYF.

The V and J genes are TRBV11-2 and TRBJ1-1, with D hard to call. This CDR3 is 14 amino acids long. Trimming cost V 3 bases and J 0 bases, with 8 bases left between them. Germline-derived CDR1 and CDR2 are SGHAT and FQNNGV. In DNA form, the CDR3 reads TGTGCCAGCAGCTTCCGGACTCTGAACACTGAAGCTTTCTTT. Translated, it gives CASSFRTLNTEAFF.

This chain uses TRBV7-9 with TRBJ1-4; no firm D call. Trimming took off 5 bases at V and 8 bases at J, with 9 bases between the two ends. The CDR3 has 12 amino acids. Germline CDR1 SEHNR, CDR2 FQNEAQ (reference sequence). The CDR3 sequence: CASSPRGEKLFF. Written as DNA, the CDR3 is TGTGCCAGCAGCCCGCGCGGGGAAAAACTGTTTTTT. Looking up the rest from reference TRBV7-9 and TRBJ1-4 gives the full variable domain: DTGVSQNPRHKITKRGQNVTFRCDPISEHNRLYWYRQTLGQGPEFLTYFQNEAQLEKSRLLSDRFSAERPKGSFSTLEIQRTEQGDSAMYLCASSPRGEKLFFGSGTQLSVL.

V usage is TRBV30 and J usage is TRBJ2-7; the D is unclear. The CDR3 loop spans 11 amino acids. CDR1 is GTSNPN, CDR2 SVGIG, per germline (reference sequence). Trimming cost V 4 bases and J 6 bases, with 10 bases left between them. The CDR3 here is CAWNSGTEQYF. The CDR3 DNA follows: TGTGCCTGGAATTCGGGTACCGAGCAGTACTTC.

This sequence joins TRBV7-9 and TRBJ2-7; 8 bases align to TRBD1. V lost 5 bases, J lost 3 bases, and 9 bases stayed unmatched. The CDR3 sequence is 15 residues long. CDR1 SEHNR and CDR2 FQNEAQ come from the germline V gene (reference sequence). The CDR3 DNA follows: TGTGCCAGCAGCCAACTCGACAGGGGCAACTACGAGCAGTACTTC. It encodes CASSQLDRGNYEQYF.

This chain connects TRBV11-1 to TRBJ2-2; D gene ambiguous. V lost 7 bases and J 0 bases, leaving 12 bases between the germline ends. Germline CDR1 is SGHAT and CDR2 is FQDESV (reference sequence). This CDR3 comprises 15 residues. The DNA of the CDR3 is TGTGCCAGCACCCGAGGATACGCGAACACCGGGGAGCTGTTTTTT. Protein: CASTRGYANTGELFF.

This clone was seen a single time. V is TRBV7-6 and J is TRBJ1-1, with a possible D match to TRBD1 (6 bases). The ends were cut back, 5 bases at V and 6 bases at J, with 22 bases in the middle. Germline-derived CDR1 and CDR2 are SGHVS and FNYEAQ. The CDR3 is 16 residues long. The CDR3 coding sequence is TGTGCCAGCAGCCCGAGGGGGTTAGACGGCGGCCCTGAAGCTTTCTTT. This sequence encodes CASSPRGLDGGPEAFF. The variable domain in full, with the rest retrieved from reference TRBV7-6 and TRBJ1-1, is GAGVSQSPRYKVTKRGQDVALRCDPISGHVSLYWYRQALGQGPEFLTYFNYEAQQDKSGLPNDRFSAERPEGSISTLTIQRTEQRDSAMYRCASSPRGLDGGPEAFFGQGTRLTVV.

The chain joins TRBV6-4 to TRBJ2-3, with TRBD2 identical over 10 bases. Germline loops: CDR1 MRHNA, CDR2 SNTAGT. V trimming: 5 bases; J trimming: 1 base; junction bases outside the gene matches: 3. The CDR3 totals 15 residues. The CDR3 nucleotides are TGTGCCAGCAGTTCCGGGACTAGCGGCACAGATACGCAGTATTTT. It yields the protein CASSSGTSGTDTQYF.

The rearrangement links TRBV28 to TRBJ2-1; possibly TRBD2 for D (6 bases). Trimming took 8 bases from V and 7 from J, leaving 18 bases between them. This CDR3 comprises 14 residues. Germline assignment: CDR1 MDHEN and CDR2 SYDVKM. The CDR3 loop reads CASGPAGTLNEQFF. The CDR3 region has the DNA TGTGCCAGCGGCCCAGCGGGTACTCTTAATGAGCAGTTCTTC.

V is TRBV16 and J is TRBJ2-3, with D possibly being TRBD2 (6 bases). The CDR3 totals 17 residues. Trimming cost V 2 bases and J 3 bases, with 18 bases left between them. Germline loops: CDR1 KGHSY, CDR2 FQNENV. Written as DNA, the CDR3 is TGTGCCAGCAGCCAAGCGGGCCCAGGGCGGGGAACAGATACGCAGTATTTT. Encoded protein: CASSQAGPGRGTDTQYF.

V is TRBV10-2 and J is TRBJ1-1; D uncertain. This CDR3 is built from 11 residues. V lost 2 bases, J lost 7 bases, and 5 bases lay in between. Germline V gene lookup returns CDR1 WSHSY and CDR2 SAAADI. In nucleotides, the CDR3 is TGCGCCAGCAGTGAGGGCCTTGAAGCTTTCTTT. Amino acid sequence: CASSEGLEAFF.

The chain carries TRBV27 and TRBJ2-1; TRBD2 aligns across 10 bases. From germline, CDR1 is MNHEY and CDR2 SMNVEV (reference sequence). V was clipped by 5 bases and J by 3 bases; unmatched bases: 22. This CDR3 has 21 amino acids. The CDR3 here is CASSRVDFGLADKLGYNEQFF. The CDR3 DNA is TGTGCCAGCAGTCGCGTCGACTTTGGACTAGCGGATAAACTGGGCTACAATGAGCAGTTCTTC.

This chain links TRBV6-4 with TRBJ2-7, with 7 bases lining up with TRBD2. Germline CDR1 MRHNA, CDR2 SNTAGT. V lost 0 bases, J lost 1 base, and 6 bases stayed unmatched. The CDR3 has 16 residues. The CDR3 sequence: CASSDSGGSTSYEQYF. The CDR3 bases are TGTGCCAGCAGTGACTCCGGGGGGTCCACTTCCTACGAGCAGTACTTC.

This chain connects TRBV9 to TRBJ1-5, with 7 bases fitting TRBD1. The CDR3 consists of 14 residues. Per the germline V gene, CDR1 is SGDLS and CDR2 is YYNGEE. With 3 bases clipped from V and 6 bases from J, the junction kept 6 bases outside the gene matches. In DNA form, the CDR3 reads TGTGCCAGCAGCGATGGACAGGTAGGTCAGCCCCAGCATTTT. Protein product: CASSDGQVGQPQHF.

The chain employs TRBV6-1 and TRBJ2-6; D remains unclear. With 3 bases removed from V and 1 base from J, the gap between germline ends came to 7 bases. Germline V gene lookup returns CDR1 MNHNS and CDR2 SASEGT. The CDR3 is made up of 15 amino acids. The CDR3 here is CASSDAESGANVLTF. In DNA form, the CDR3 reads TGTGCCAGCAGTGACGCGGAGTCTGGGGCCAACGTCCTGACTTTC.

This clone was seen just once. The chain is built from TRBV28 and TRBJ2-3, with 9 bases lining up with TRBD1. CDR1 is MDHEN, CDR2 SYDVKM, per germline. Trimming removed 5 bases from V and 2 bases from J; junction bases left unmatched: 8. The CDR3 consists of 16 residues. The CDR3 bases are TGTGCCAGCAGTACCAGAGGACAGGGGTTCACAGATACGCAGTATTTT. Its protein is CASSTRGQGFTDTQYF.

V gene TRBV18 combines with J gene TRBJ2-1; D gene unclear. The ends were cut back, 1 base at V and 7 bases at J, with 17 bases in the middle. The CDR3 has 16 residues. The germline V gene has CDR1 KGHSH and CDR2 LQKENI. CDR3 bases: TGTGCCAGCTCACCACTATACGGGTCAAGAGAGAATGAGCAGTTCTTC. Its protein product is CASSPLYGSRENEQFF.

The gene calls are TRBV11-3 and TRBJ2-1; 9 positions match TRBD2. Per the germline V gene, CDR1 is SGHNT and CDR2 is YENEEA. The CDR3 loop spans 16 amino acids. J was trimmed by 8 bases and V by 0 bases; bases with no gene match: 8. The CDR3 region is CASSLEAGTSPHEQFF. CDR3 coding DNA: TGTGCCAGCAGCTTAGAAGCCGGGACTAGCCCTCATGAGCAGTTCTTC.

J is TRBJ2-7 and V is TRBV27; 7 bases map to TRBD2. Germline trimming cut 5 bases from V and 3 bases from J; bases unmatched to any gene: 10. The germline gives CDR1 MNHEY, CDR2 SMNVEV (reference sequence). The CDR3 covers 15 residues. CDR3 sequence reads: CASSPVAAGDYEQYF. CDR3 coding DNA: TGTGCCAGCAGTCCCGTCGCGGCGGGAGACTACGAGCAGTACTTC.

The chain uses TRBV28 and TRBJ1-2, with 10 bases identical to TRBD1. CDR1 and CDR2 (germline): MDHEN, SYDVKM. CDR3 length: 15 residues. Unmatched junction bases numbered 9, after V lost 3 bases and J lost 8 bases. CDR3 sequence: CASSLLTGGLRGYTF. DNA of the CDR3: TGTGCCAGCAGTTTGCTGACAGGGGGCTTGCGGGGCTACACCTTC.

This chain uses TRBV28 with TRBJ2-7; D possibly corresponds to TRBD1 (6 bases). The length of the CDR3 is 15 residues. Germline V gives CDR1 MDHEN, CDR2 SYDVKM. V dropped 3 bases and J dropped 5 bases, with 17 bases sitting between them. CDR3 sequence reads: CASSFRQTGKDEQYF. CDR3 bases: TGTGCCAGCAGTTTTAGGCAAACAGGGAAAGACGAGCAGTACTTC.

This chain links TRBV7-6 with TRBJ2-7, with 9 bases fitting TRBD1. CDR3 length: 15 amino acids. CDR1 and CDR2 (germline): SGHVS, FNYEAQ. V shed 1 base, J shed 3 bases, and the junction held 4 bases outside the gene matches. CDR3 residues: CASSLGGTGIYEQYF. The CDR3 DNA reads as TGTGCCAGCAGCTTAGGTGGGACAGGGATCTACGAGCAGTACTTC.

The V gene is TRBV3-1 (or the pseudogene TRBV3-2), the J gene TRBJ1-3, with D possibly matching TRBD1 (6 bases). Looked up from germline, CDR1 is LGHDT and CDR2 is YNNKEL (reference sequence). Deletions cut 3 bases from V and 0 bases from J, with 12 bases between. The CDR3 consists of 16 residues. CDR3 sequence reads: CASSHSDRRSGNTIYF. CDR3 sequence (DNA): TGTGCCAGCAGCCATAGCGACAGGCGCTCTGGAAACACCATATATTTT.

The rearrangement links TRBV28 to TRBJ2-2; 9 bases map to TRBD1. CDR1 and CDR2 from the germline V gene are MDHEN and SYDVKM. Unmatched junction bases numbered 10, after V lost 7 bases and J lost 7 bases. The CDR3 has 15 residues. The CDR3 is CASNRLQGAGGELFF. The CDR3, as DNA: TGTGCCAGCAACAGATTACAGGGGGCGGGCGGGGAGCTGTTTTTT.

The chain joins TRBV4-2 to TRBJ1-5, with 7 bases aligning to TRBD1. The CDR3 length is 15 residues. The V and J ends lost 0 bases and 5 bases, in that order; junction bases with no gene match: 4. Germline loops: CDR1 LGHNA, CDR2 YNFKEQ. The CDR3 is CASSQDGQGDQPQHF. In DNA form, the CDR3 reads TGTGCCAGCAGCCAAGATGGGCAGGGGGATCAGCCCCAGCATTTT.

The rearrangement joins TRBV11-2 to TRBJ2-3, with TRBD2 identical over 12 bases. Looked up from germline, CDR1 is SGHAT and CDR2 is FQNNGV. Losses at the gene ends were 2 bases for V and 2 bases for J; bases not matched to a gene: 8. This CDR3 region has 18 residues. The DNA for the CDR3 is TGTGCCAGCAGCTTATTTCCCCTAGCGGGAGGGAACACAGATACGCAGTATTTT. It codes for CASSLFPLAGGNTDTQYF. The full variable domain, completed using reference TRBV11-2 and TRBJ2-3, is EAGVAQSPRYKIIEKRQSVAFWCNPISGHATLYWYQQILGQGPKLLIQFQNNGVVDDSQLPKDRFSAERLKGVDSTLKIQPAKLEDSAVYLCASSLFPLAGGNTDTQYFGPGTRLTVL.

This clone was recorded once. This chain uses TRBV20-1 with TRBJ1-5; D unresolved. Looked up from germline, CDR1 is DFQATT and CDR2 is SNEGSKA (reference sequence). The CDR3 has 13 amino acids. V dropped 3 bases and J dropped 1 base, with 7 bases sitting between them. The CDR3 sequence: CSASRESNQPQHF. The CDR3 DNA reads as TGCAGTGCTAGTCGAGAAAGCAATCAGCCCCAGCATTTT.

The chain links TRBV2 to TRBJ2-1; 12 bases match TRBD2. CDR1 SNHLY and CDR2 FYNNEI come from the germline V gene. V lost 4 bases, J lost 5 bases, and 6 bases stayed unmatched. This CDR3 is 16 amino acids long. The CDR3, as DNA: TGTGCCAGCAGTGCCACAACTAGCGGGGGGAACAATGAGCAGTTCTTC. Translation gives CASSATTSGGNNEQFF.

The rearrangement links TRBV9 to TRBJ2-1; 10 bases map to TRBD2. With V trimmed by 0 bases and J by 9 bases, 3 bases remained unmatched. The CDR3 has 14 amino acids. Germline V gives CDR1 SGDLS, CDR2 YYNGEE. CDR3 amino acids: CASSVVAGGGEQFF. The CDR3 nucleotides read TGTGCCAGCAGCGTAGTAGCGGGAGGCGGTGAGCAGTTCTTC.

This chain joins TRBV12-3 or TRBV12-4 and TRBJ1-2; D not certain. The CDR3 totals 12 residues. Trimming removed 5 bases from V and 12 bases from J, with 16 bases in between. This chain's CDR3 is CASSTSVVRDTF. The CDR3 bases are TGTGCCAGCAGTACGTCCGTTGTGAGGGACACCTTC.

The genes are TRBV5-4 and TRBJ1-2; no clear D gene. This CDR3 contains 16 residues. V lost 4 bases and J lost 8, with 24 bases in between. CDR1 is SGHNT, CDR2 YYREEE, per germline (reference sequence). The CDR3: CASSAATPPDRRGYTF. CDR3 DNA sequence: TGTGCCAGCAGCGCGGCCACACCTCCCGATAGAAGGGGCTACACCTTC.